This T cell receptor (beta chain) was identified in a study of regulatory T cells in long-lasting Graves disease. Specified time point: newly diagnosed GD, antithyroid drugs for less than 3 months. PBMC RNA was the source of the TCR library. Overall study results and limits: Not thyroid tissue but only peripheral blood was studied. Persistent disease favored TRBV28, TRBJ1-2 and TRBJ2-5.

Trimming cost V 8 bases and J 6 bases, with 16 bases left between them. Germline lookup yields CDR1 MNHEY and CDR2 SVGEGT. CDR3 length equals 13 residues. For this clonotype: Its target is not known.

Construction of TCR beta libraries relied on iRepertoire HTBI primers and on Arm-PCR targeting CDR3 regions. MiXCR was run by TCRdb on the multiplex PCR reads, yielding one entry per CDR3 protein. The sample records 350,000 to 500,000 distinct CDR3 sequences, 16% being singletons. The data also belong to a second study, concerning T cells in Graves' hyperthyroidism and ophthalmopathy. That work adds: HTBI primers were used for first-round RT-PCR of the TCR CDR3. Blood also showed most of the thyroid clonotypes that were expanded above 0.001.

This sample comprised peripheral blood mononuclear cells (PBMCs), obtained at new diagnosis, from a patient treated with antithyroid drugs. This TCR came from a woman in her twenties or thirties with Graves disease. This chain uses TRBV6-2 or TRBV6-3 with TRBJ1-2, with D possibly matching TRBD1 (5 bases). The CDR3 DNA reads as TGTGCCAGCCTTCCGTGGGGGGAAGATGGCTACACCTTC. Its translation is CASLPWGEDGYTF.